Listed here are 3 T cell receptor beta chains from one sample, sequenced in a study of cytomegalovirus exposure and HLA in healthy donors. The study ran its PCR with 60 Vbeta and 13 Jbeta primers. Profiling relied on immunoSEQ multiplex PCR, and the TCRdb table lists in-frame clones only, not all of them. Of roughly 82,000 clones listed, around four fifths are singletons. Sequenced input: PBMCs. These receptors came from a woman aged 45-65 years in good health and CMV-seropositive.

The rearrangement links TRBV2 to TRBJ1-4, with TRBD1 matching over 9 bases. After removal of 3 bases from V and 7 bases from J, the junction contained 12 bases not matched to a gene. Germline V gene data show CDR1 as SNHLY and CDR2 as FYNNEI. This CDR3 spans 17 amino acids. CDR3 in amino acids: CASSEFGTGHRSEKLFF. The DNA for the CDR3 is TGTGCCAGCAGTGAGTTTGGGACAGGGCATAGGAGTGAAAAACTGTTTTTT.

The chain has TRBV5-6 and TRBJ2-1; 11 nucleotides line up with TRBD2. With 4 bases clipped from V and 4 bases from J, the junction kept 7 bases outside the gene matches. This CDR3 region has 16 residues. Germline CDR1 is SGHDT and CDR2 is YYEEEE. The CDR3 sequence: CASSPVAGGGYNEQFF. The DNA of the CDR3 is TGTGCCAGCAGCCCTGTAGCGGGAGGGGGGTACAATGAGCAGTTCTTC.

The V gene is TRBV28, the J gene TRBJ2-1; 12 positions agree with TRBD2. The germline V gene has CDR1 MDHEN and CDR2 SYDVKM. The CDR3 is 15 residues long. J was trimmed by 7 bases and V by 4 bases; bases with no gene match: 5. The CDR3 is CASSYRTSGKNEQFF. CDR3 coding DNA: TGTGCCAGCAGTTACCGGACTAGCGGGAAGAATGAGCAGTTCTTC. The entire variable domain, with the rest obtained from reference TRBV28 and TRBJ2-1, is as follows: DVKVTQSSRYLVKRTGEKVFLECVQDMDHENMFWYRQDPGLGLRLIYFSYDVKMKEKGDIPEGYSVSREKKERFSLILESASTNQTSMYLCASSYRTSGKNEQFFGPGTRLTVL.